This TCR beta chain emerged from a study of early stage breast cancer tumors. Study findings and constraints: Blood repertoires resembled normal breast more than tumor.

As regards this clone: The antigen is not known.

Blood replicates held 0.5 ug DNA, tumor or normal breast approximately 1.5 ug, two each. Some clones are missing from TCRdb's copy, which holds only in-frame ones; the method was immunoSEQ multiplex PCR. The table shows around 20,000 clones, with about 83% occurring only once. The CDR3 is made up of 15 amino acids. Germline loops: CDR1 SNHLY, CDR2 FYNNEI. After removal of 4 bases from V and 0 bases from J, the junction contained 4 bases not matched to a gene. Sequences were obtained from blood. The sequence derives from a person aged 70 to 79 with breast cancer. The V call is TRBV2, the J call TRBJ2-3, with 7 bases fitting TRBD1. The CDR3 loop reads CASSAGQTSTDTQYF. CDR3 coding DNA: TGTGCCAGCAGTGCGGGACAGACCAGCACAGATACGCAGTATTTT.